This T cell receptor (beta chain) is from a study of blood T cell repertoires in COVID-19. For the study at large: T cells, B-cell-depleted T cells, or PBMCs supplied cDNA or gDNA.

Under the authors' procedure: By means of reference gene primer amplification, nucleated cell counts were estimated. Libraries were prepared by immunoSEQ multiplex PCR; TCRdb keeps only in-frame clonotypes and omits some of them. D and trimming come from the DNA, and the V and J calls and clone size come from that table. The sample shows roughly 180,000 clones, approximately 82% of them seen only once. Enrolled through a virtual design, the participants were between roughly 18 and 100 years of age and came from 24 US areas. Either two negative PCRs, clearance, or symptom resolution qualified Cohort 3 donors as recovered. This CDR3 region has 13 residues. Germline V gives CDR1 MDHEN, CDR2 SYDVKM. V trimming: 8 bases; J trimming: 2 bases; junction bases outside the gene matches: 3.

The V gene is TRBV28, the J gene TRBJ1-5; 7 positions agree with TRBD1. The sequence was obtained from a man aged 55 to 70 who had recovered from COVID-19. Sequencing used PBMCs or T cells enriched from blood (not recorded which). The CDR3 loop reads CASQGQGNQPQHF. The CDR3 DNA reads TGTGCCAGCCAAGGACAGGGCAATCAGCCCCAGCATTTT.